These T cell receptor beta chains were read from a single sample in a study of blood T cells in healthy people across ages. MiXCR, applied by TCRdb to the 5' RACE reads, yields one record per CDR3 protein. The sample lists over 950,000 distinct CDR3 sequences, roughly two fifths occurring once. What was sequenced was blood. These receptors came from a young man in good health. Each CDR3 is given with its conserved first and last residue. D genes are given only for firm matches. The listing skips clone size in some rows; elsewhere it reads once, few, many or a size class.

j_gene,d_gene,abundance,v_gene,CDR3aa,CDR3nt
TRBJ2-1,.,.,TRBV7-2,CASSFLPGGSYHEQFF,TGTGCCAGCAGCTTTCTCCCGGGGGGCTCCTACCATGAGCAGTTCTTC
TRBJ2-1,.,few,TRBV6-5,CASSRQHEQFF,TGTGCCAGCAGTCGCCAGCATGAGCAGTTCTTC
TRBJ1-6,TRBD1,few,TRBV11-2,CASSFDRGSYNSPLHF,TGTGCCAGCAGCTTCGACAGGGGATCCTATAATTCACCCCTCCACTTT
TRBJ1-5,.,few,TRBV3-1,CASSQFDSQNQPQHF,TGTGCCAGCAGCCAATTTGACAGTCAAAATCAGCCCCAGCATTTT
TRBJ1-4,.,.,TRBV5-1,CASSPGDWRGNEKLFF,TGCGCCAGCAGCCCCGGGGATTGGAGGGGAAATGAAAAACTGTTTTTT
TRBJ1-1,.,once,TRBV15,CATSRRGVNTEAFF,TGTGCCACCAGCAGGAGGGGCGTGAACACTGAAGCTTTCTTT
TRBJ2-3,TRBD2,few,TRBV6-6,CASSYFRTSGSSDTQYF,TGTGCCAGCAGTTACTTTCGGACTAGCGGGTCCAGCGATACGCAGTATTTT
TRBJ1-4,.,.,TRBV7-9,CASSLAPPGAPEKLFF,TGTGCCAGCAGCTTAGCCCCGCCCGGGGCGCCCGAAAAACTGTTTTTT
TRBJ1-1,.,few,TRBV29-1,CSVYGYGTEAFF,TGCAGCGTTTACGGGTATGGCACTGAAGCTTTCTTT
TRBJ1-5,TRBD1,.,TRBV7-8,CASSARTGRLGNQPQHF,TGTGCCAGCAGCGCCCGGACAGGGCGTTTGGGTAATCAGCCCCAGCATTTT
TRBJ1-2,.,few,TRBV6-5,CASSDVRGTGYTF,TGTGCCAGCAGTGACGTACGGGGGACAGGCTACACCTTC
TRBJ1-1,.,.,TRBV2,CASRMDNSNTEAFF,TGTGCCAGCAGGATGGACAACTCGAACACTGAAGCTTTCTTT